Following are 19 T cell receptor beta chains from one sample sequenced in a study of T cell responses to AZD1222 COVID-19 vaccine. Profiling relied on immunoSEQ multiplex PCR, and the TCRdb table lists in-frame clones only, not all of them. The sample includes more than 110,000 clones, 92% of them seen just once. The sequences come from peripheral blood, collected 28 days after the second AZD1222 dose. The receptors here all came from an adult who received the AZD1222 COVID-19 vaccine.

The chain recombines TRBV3-1 (or the pseudogene TRBV3-2) with TRBJ2-1; TRBD1 aligns across 8 bases. The junction had 8 bases not matched to a gene; V was cut back by 4 bases and J by 0 bases. The CDR3 sequence is 17 residues long. Germline values: CDR1 LGHDT, CDR2 YNNKEL (reference sequence). CDR3: CASSRLSQGASYNEQFF. CDR3 nucleotides: TGTGCCAGCAGCCGCCTAAGCCAGGGGGCCTCCTACAATGAGCAGTTCTTC.

This clone was seen just once. The J gene is TRBJ1-5, the V gene TRBV7-6; TRBD1 matches at 9 bases. The CDR3 is 18 residues long. Germline CDR1 and CDR2: SGHVS and FNYEAQ. Germline trimming cut 2 bases from V and 0 bases from J; bases unmatched to any gene: 8. In DNA form, the CDR3 reads TGTGCCAGCAGCTTATATGACAGGGGGGAATATAGCAATCAGCCCCAGCATTTT. Residues: CASSLYDRGEYSNQPQHF.

The rearrangement uses TRBV10-2 and TRBJ1-4; unclear D gene. The CDR3 runs to 14 residues. Trimming shortened V by 4 bases and J by 11 bases, and 17 bases separated the two germline ends. Germline CDR1 is WSHSY and CDR2 is SAAADI. CDR3 sequence reads: CASSGEPPLGKLFF. CDR3 DNA sequence: TGCGCCAGCAGTGGAGAACCACCCCTTGGGAAACTGTTTTTT.

The chain is built from TRBV2 and TRBJ2-7; no clear D gene. This CDR3 spans 12 amino acids. Deletions cut 5 bases from V and 5 bases from J, with 10 bases between. Germline lookup yields CDR1 SNHLY and CDR2 FYNNEI. CDR3 in amino acids: CASSYHPDEQYF. The CDR3 coding sequence is TGTGCCAGCAGTTACCACCCCGACGAGCAGTACTTC.

This clone has more than one count but fewer than ten. This chain connects TRBV15 to TRBJ1-6; TRBD1 is a possible D gene (5 bases). Trimming cost V 0 bases and J 9 bases, with 15 bases left between them. CDR1 and CDR2 from the germline V gene are LNHNV and YYDKDF (reference sequence). This CDR3 comprises 16 residues. The CDR3 nucleotides are TGTGCCACCAGCAGAGATCGGGGGTCCGTTGGTTCACCCCTCCACTTT. This sequence encodes CATSRDRGSVGSPLHF.

The chain uses TRBV21-1 and TRBJ1-5. TRBV21-1 is an annotated pseudogene. The CDR3 has 15 residues. Written as DNA, the CDR3 is TGTGCCAGCAGCAGGGACCCATCTCACAATCAGCCCCAGCATTTT. Residues: CASSRDPSHNQPQHF.

This chain connects TRBV18 to TRBJ1-1; the D is unclear. This CDR3 contains 13 residues. V lost 7 bases, J lost 2 bases, and 11 bases lay in between. Germline V gene data show CDR1 as KGHSH and CDR2 as LQKENI. CDR3 sequence reads: CASYPDPNTEAFF. The CDR3 nucleotides read TGTGCCAGCTACCCTGATCCCAACACTGAAGCTTTCTTT.

The V and J genes are TRBV5-1 and TRBJ1-3, with D unclear. Trimming stripped 6 bases from V and 0 bases from J, with 10 bases between. The length of the CDR3 is 14 residues. CDR1 and CDR2 from the germline V gene are SGHRS and YFSETQ. CDR3 in DNA: TGCGCCAGCAAACAGACCGGCTCTGGAAACACCATATATTTT. This codes for CASKQTGSGNTIYF.

The genes are TRBV5-1 and TRBJ2-7; perhaps TRBD1 as D (6 bases). Trimming shortened V by 4 bases and J by 4 bases, and 24 bases separated the two germline ends. This CDR3 is built from 17 residues. The germline V gene encodes CDR1 SGHRS and CDR2 YFSETQ. The CDR3 nucleotides read TGCGCCAGCAGCCTAGAAGTCTCAGGGGCTATTCGGTACGAGCAGTACTTC. Its protein product is CASSLEVSGAIRYEQYF.

The V gene is TRBV18, the J gene TRBJ2-5; 9 nucleotides line up with TRBD2. V dropped 6 bases and J dropped 2; count of bases not matched to a gene: 10. Germline CDR1 is KGHSH and CDR2 is LQKENI. The CDR3 is 16 amino acids. DNA for the CDR3: TGTGCCAGCTCGCAAAATAGCGGGAGCTTACAAGAGACCCAGTACTTC. Protein sequence: CASSQNSGSLQETQYF.

V gene TRBV4-1 combines with J gene TRBJ1-3; D is possibly TRBD1 (5 bases). The V and J ends lost 4 bases and 5 bases respectively, with 24 bases between them. The germline V gene has CDR1 MGHRA and CDR2 YSYEKL. The CDR3 loop spans 18 amino acids. The CDR3 DNA reads TGCGCCAGCAGCCTGAACCGGGACCGTTACAACAATCGAAACACCATATATTTT. It translates to CASSLNRDRYNNRNTIYF.

This sequence joins TRBV5-1 and TRBJ2-5; D gene ambiguous. Germline CDR1 is SGHRS and CDR2 is YFSETQ. Trimming removed 0 bases at V and 0 bases at J, with 6 bases between. This CDR3 has 14 amino acids. The CDR3 loop reads CASSLGGYQETQYF. For the CDR3, the DNA is TGCGCCAGCAGCTTGGGGGGATACCAAGAGACCCAGTACTTC.

The rearrangement uses TRBV9 and TRBJ1-2; D remains unclear. Trimming shortened V by 4 bases and J by 8 bases, and 21 bases separated the two germline ends. Looked up from germline, CDR1 is SGDLS and CDR2 is YYNGEE. The CDR3 consists of 15 residues. In nucleotides, the CDR3 is TGTGCCAGCAGCTCACGCGGAGGCAGTAGCTCCGGCTACACCTTC. Translation gives CASSSRGGSSSGYTF.

The V call is TRBV19, the J call TRBJ1-5, with no clear D. The V end was cut by 4 bases, the J end by 3 bases, with 7 bases between. The CDR3 length is 13 residues. Germline CDR1 and CDR2: LNHDA and SQIVND (reference sequence). CDR3 sequence: CASSTLNNQPQHF. As DNA, the CDR3 is TGTGCCAGTAGTACGTTAAACAATCAGCCCCAGCATTTT.

This chain links TRBV6-6 with TRBJ2-1; 13 positions match TRBD2. Germline V lookup: CDR1 MNHNY, CDR2 SVGAGI (reference sequence). The CDR3 is 15 amino acids. J lost 9 bases, V lost 7 bases, and 9 bases had no gene match. The CDR3 reads CASIKVLAGGSEQFF. The CDR3 DNA is TGTGCCAGCATCAAAGTACTAGCGGGAGGGAGTGAGCAGTTCTTC.

The chain is built from TRBV24-1 and TRBJ1-2; D remains unclear. V was trimmed by 3 bases and J by 2 bases, leaving 12 bases between them. The CDR3 runs 15 residues. Germline V gives CDR1 KGHDR, CDR2 SFDVKD. The CDR3 spells CATSDGVGLNYGYTF. The CDR3 region has the DNA TGTGCCACCAGTGATGGGGTCGGCCTCAACTATGGCTACACCTTC.

The chain recombines TRBV30 with TRBJ2-1, with D perhaps TRBD2 (6 bases). The V gene lost 3 bases and the J gene lost 2 bases, with 8 bases spanning the gap. This CDR3 is built from 13 residues. CDR1 and CDR2 from the germline V gene are GTSNPN and SVGIG (reference sequence). The CDR3 DNA reads as TGTGCCTGGAGCCTAGCGACCTACAATGAGCAGTTCTTC. Amino acid sequence: CAWSLATYNEQFF. Full variable domain (outside the CDR3, taken from reference TRBV30 and TRBJ2-1): SQTIHQWPATLVQPVGSPLSLECTVEGTSNPNLYWYRQAAGRGLQLLFYSVGIGQISSEVPQNLSASRPQDRQFILSSKKLLLSDSGFYLCAWSLATYNEQFFGPGTRLTVL.

As DNA, the CDR3 is TGTGCCAGCAGCGTAGGGCAGAGAGAGACCCAGTACTTC. Residues: CASSVGQRETQYF. The chain has TRBV9 and TRBJ2-5, with D hard to call. The germline V gene has CDR1 SGDLS and CDR2 YYNGEE. V was shortened by 0 bases and J by 4 bases, with 7 bases between the two germline ends. This CDR3 region has 13 residues.

This clone came up once. The rearrangement uses TRBV5-1 and TRBJ2-3; D ambiguous. The CDR3 covers 13 residues. The V and J ends lost 0 bases and 4 bases respectively, with 6 bases between them. Germline V gene lookup returns CDR1 SGHRS and CDR2 YFSETQ. CDR3 sequence: CASSLERPDTQYF. The CDR3 DNA reads TGCGCCAGCAGCTTGGAGCGCCCAGATACGCAGTATTTT.